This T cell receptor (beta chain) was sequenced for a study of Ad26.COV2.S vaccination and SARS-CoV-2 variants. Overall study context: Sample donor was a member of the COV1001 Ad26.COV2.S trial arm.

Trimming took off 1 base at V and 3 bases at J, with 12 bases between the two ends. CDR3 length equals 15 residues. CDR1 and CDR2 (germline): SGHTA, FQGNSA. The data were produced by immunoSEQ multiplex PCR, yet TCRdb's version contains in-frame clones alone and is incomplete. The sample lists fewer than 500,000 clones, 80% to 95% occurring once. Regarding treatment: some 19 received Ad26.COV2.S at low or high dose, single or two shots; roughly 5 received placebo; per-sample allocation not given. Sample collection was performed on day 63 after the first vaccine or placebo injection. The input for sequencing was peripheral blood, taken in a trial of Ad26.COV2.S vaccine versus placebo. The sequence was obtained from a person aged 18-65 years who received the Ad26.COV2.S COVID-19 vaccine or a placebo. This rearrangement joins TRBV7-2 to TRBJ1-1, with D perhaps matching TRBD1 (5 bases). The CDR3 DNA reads TGTGCCAGCAGCTTAGTTACAGGCAGTGACACTGAAGCTTTCTTT. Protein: CASSLVTGSDTEAFF.